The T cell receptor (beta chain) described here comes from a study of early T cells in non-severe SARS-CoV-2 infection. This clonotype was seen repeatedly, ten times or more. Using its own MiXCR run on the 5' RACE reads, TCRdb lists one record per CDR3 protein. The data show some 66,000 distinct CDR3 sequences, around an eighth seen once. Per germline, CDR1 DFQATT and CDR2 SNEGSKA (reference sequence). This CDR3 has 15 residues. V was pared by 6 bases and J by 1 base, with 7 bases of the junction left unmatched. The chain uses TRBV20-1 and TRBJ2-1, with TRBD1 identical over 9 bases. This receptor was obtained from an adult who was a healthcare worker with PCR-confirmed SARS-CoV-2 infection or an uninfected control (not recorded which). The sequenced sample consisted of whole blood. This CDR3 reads CSAPQGQGSYNEQFF. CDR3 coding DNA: TGCAGTGCCCCACAGGGACAGGGATCCTACAATGAGCAGTTCTTC.